This T cell receptor beta chain was captured by sequencing in a study of T cell repertoires in breast cancer (dated by TCRdb to 2016 to 2017). Broadly, across the study: Tumors, lymph nodes and peripheral blood lymphocytes from breast cancer patients were profiled in the study, along with peripheral blood from healthy control donors. The controls were nine healthy donors whose age range was similar to that of the patients. Sequencing yielded on average roughly 500,000 sequences per sample and around 10 reads per input cell. After being minced and digested with Liberase and DNase, tumors and tumor-involved lymph nodes were passed through 70-um and 40-um filters. Because breast cancer has a low mutational burden and rarely has common mutations, the study reasoned that TCRs shared between breast cancer patients would target shared antigens. Tumor-free lymph nodes were processed without enzymatic digestion, and blood samples were separated by Ficoll. Most of the roughly 20 patient tumors analyzed for shared TCRs were ER+/PR+.

The full study reports these points: TRBV7 predominance was observed among shared TCRs, which possibly reflected tumor recognition or mispriming bias from eight TRBV7 primers. About 19 TCR pairs were shared across seven or more patient tumors and rarely found in control blood, suggesting possible tumor specificity. Genuine antitumor clones may have been missed because singleton TCRs were discarded and only part of each tumor was sampled. Shared TCRs were encoded by various nucleotide sequences, which suggests selection and expansion based on antigen. Because transcript abundance and primer differences skewed clone recovery, emulsion RT-PCR was regarded as qualitative rather than quantitative. Tumor-involved sentinel lymph nodes shared about fourfold more TCRs with matched tumor repertoires than tumor-free nodes (about 7.7% versus 2%).

On this clonotype itself: The antigen it recognizes is unknown. No much larger clone is present one base from it, and per-base qualities are unavailable.

Paired alpha-beta TCRs of CD8+ T cells were analyzed using an expanded emulsion RT-PCR method with primers for all TCR V genes. Before emulsion RT-PCR, CD8+ T cells were isolated using a CD8 positive selection kit and then incubated overnight in around 9.1 IU/mL IL-2. The CDR3 starts with the cysteine, ends with the phenylalanine, and has 14 residues. This entry keeps only the CDR3 DNA: 42 bases, framed from base 1. V loses 0 bases of germline sequence and J loses 1 base, and the interval between the two ends is 7 bases. The germline V gene (reference sequence) yields SGHNT for CDR1 and YYREEE for CDR2. Receptor amplification or capture employed emulsion pairing. Unpaired genes were suppressed in a second nested PCR with blocking oligos, after which Illumina adaptors and barcodes were added in a third nested PCR. Between roughly 5,000 and 270,000 T cells, along with C-region, Stepout and V-region primers, were included in each emulsion RT-PCR master mix. The emulsions were generated using the Micellula Emulsion and Purification Kit, and the RT-PCR was run with Qiagen OneStep RT-PCR reagents. The pooled libraries were sequenced on an Illumina MiSeq using paired-end 2 x 250 reads. The published analysis was carried out like this. Read pairs were joined in Galaxy and clipped at the engineered overlap into separate alpha and beta files; unclipped reads were discarded. To assign alpha-beta pairs, the researchers used CompleteTCR, a MiTCR-based pipeline that relies on an R script to link chains sharing read cluster identifiers. TCR sequences seen only once, which were about 1-3.3%, were removed as potential sequencing errors. TCRdb passed the public sequencing reads through fastp at Q25 and MiXCR, retaining productive beta sequences. Each entry is one CDR3 protein sequence, shown with its most common DNA and genes. Here the V and J calls rest on TCRdb's processing, not on the authors' analysis. The sample table contains about 40,000 distinct CDR3 sequences; only one count was recorded for roughly 42% of them. Clones ranked in the top ten supply approximately 57% of the sample.

This TCR was recovered from a pool of human donors with breast cancer or a healthy control (not recorded which). The V gene is TRBV5-4 and the J gene is TRBJ1-1, with the D gene too uncertain to name. The specimen sequenced was CD8+ T cells. The CDR3 is CASSLDPRNTEAFF. The DNA sequence is as follows: TGTGCCAGCAGCTTGGATCCCAGGAACACTGAAGCTTTCTTT.